This paragraph covers one T cell receptor beta chain sequence. Its specificity is unknown. The sample belongs to a study of T cell responses to AZD1222 COVID-19 vaccine. Repertoires were generated with immunoSEQ multiplex PCR, while TCRdb's copy carries only in-frame clones and drops some. The data hold some 150,000 clones, with over 75% observed a single time. Study conclusions and caveats: Nearly half of the spike-specific TCRs reportedly recognize variant regions that carry no mutations. The donor cohort was predominantly white British with a female majority, and clonal diversity may have been underestimated.

Looked up from germline, CDR1 is LGHDT and CDR2 is YNNKEL (reference sequence). The CDR3 loop spans 16 amino acids. After removal of 0 bases from V and 6 bases from J, the junction contained 8 bases not matched to a gene. The specimen was peripheral blood, collected on day 0 of AZD1222 vaccination. The genes are TRBV3-1 (or the pseudogene TRBV3-2) and TRBJ2-7, with TRBD1 matching over 10 bases. The sequence derives from an adult in good health. The CDR3 loop reads CASSQDIGTGAREQYF. In nucleotides, the CDR3 is TGTGCCAGCAGCCAAGATATTGGGACAGGGGCTCGCGAGCAGTACTTC.